A selection of T cell receptor beta chains follows, all from one sample in a study of CD8+ T cells in alopecia areata. Here immunoSEQ multiplex PCR was the method, and the copy in TCRdb shows in-frame clones only, minus some. The sample lists 100,000 to 120,000 clones, around three fifths occurring once. Here the sequenced sample was CD4+ T cells sorted from blood, taken at week 24, from a patient treated with tofacitinib. These receptor sequences come from a human donor with alopecia areata. The CDR3 runs from the conserved cysteine through the conserved F or W. D genes are given only for firm matches. Size values are once, few and many counts, or a class for expanded clones, and some rows have none.

clone size,J gene,V gene,D gene,CDR3 protein,CDR3 DNA
few,TRBJ2-3,TRBV29-1,NA,CSVELTDTQYF,TGCAGCGTGGAGCTGACAGATACGCAGTATTTT
NA,TRBJ1-2,TRBV30,NA,CAWLYDYGYTF,TGTGCCTGGCTGTATGATTATGGCTACACCTTC
NA,TRBJ2-5,TRBV4-1,NA,CASSQVNMETQYF,TGCGCCAGCAGCCAAGTGAATATGGAGACCCAGTACTTC
few,TRBJ2-7,TRBV5-1,NA,CASSYARGNEQYF,TGCGCCAGCAGCTATGCTCGGGGAAACGAGCAGTACTTC
many,TRBJ1-6,TRBV19,TRBD1,CASSATGDSPLHF,TGTGCCAGTAGTGCGACAGGGGATTCACCCCTCCACTTT
once,TRBJ1-5,TRBV2,TRBD1,CASSVGQARNQPQHF,TGTGCCAGCAGTGTGGGACAGGCCCGCAATCAGCCCCAGCATTTT
NA,TRBJ1-1,TRBV29-1,NA,CSVRNWNTEAFF,TGCAGCGTTCGCAATTGGAACACTGAAGCTTTCTTT
NA,TRBJ1-1,TRBV29-1,NA,CSVDGLYTEAFF,TGCAGCGTTGACGGATTATACACTGAAGCTTTCTTT
few,TRBJ2-2,TRBV6-1,NA,CASNGGPGELFF,TGTGCCAGCAATGGGGGCCCCGGGGAGCTGTTTTTT
NA,TRBJ2-1,TRBV6-5,NA,CASSYPGQENEQFF,TGTGCCAGCAGTTACCCGGGGCAGGAGAATGAGCAGTTCTTC
NA,TRBJ1-1,TRBV29-1,TRBD1,CSVHSGTGPASF,TGCAGCGTCCACTCCGGGACAGGGCCCGCTTCATTT
few,TRBJ2-4,TRBV29-1,TRBD2,CSVGSGAQAKNIQYF,TGCAGCGTTGGTAGCGGGGCGCAAGCCAAAAACATTCAGTACTTC
few,TRBJ1-6,TRBV6-5,TRBD1,CASRRDSYNSPLHF,TGTGCCAGCAGGCGGGACAGCTATAATTCACCCCTCCACTTT
few,TRBJ2-7,TRBV21-1,NA,CASSKLSDREVTYEQYF,TGTGCCAGCAGCAAACTGTCTGACAGAGAGGTAACCTACGAGCAGTACTTC
NA,TRBJ1-1,TRBV15,NA,CATRGAENTEAFF,TGTGCCACCAGGGGGGCAGAAAACACTGAAGCTTTCTTT
few,TRBJ1-5,TRBV30,NA,CAWSARGNQPQHF,TGTGCCTGGAGTGCACGGGGCAATCAGCCCCAGCATTTT
NA,TRBJ2-1,TRBV6-5,TRBD2,CASSSGTSTNEQFF,TGTGCCAGCAGTTCCGGGACTAGTACGAATGAGCAGTTCTTC
NA,TRBJ2-7,TRBV25-1,TRBD2,CASSESGRGAYEQYF,TGTGCCAGCAGTGAATCCGGGAGGGGGGCCTACGAGCAGTACTTC
NA,TRBJ1-2,TRBV30,NA,CAWTSGYGYTF,TGTGCCTGGACCTCAGGTTATGGCTACACCTTC
NA,TRBJ1-1,TRBV5-6,NA,CASTLNGPLTEAFF,TGTGCCAGCACCCTAAACGGACCGCTCACTGAAGCTTTCTTT
NA,TRBJ2-1,TRBV29-1,TRBD1,CSVGITGGHEQFF,TGCAGCGTTGGAATCACAGGGGGCCATGAGCAGTTCTTC
few,TRBJ2-2,TRBV14,NA,CASSEQGSTGELFF,TGTGCCAGCAGCGAACAGGGTTCCACCGGGGAGCTGTTTTTT
NA,TRBJ2-3,TRBV5-1,NA,CASSLGGDTQYF,TGCGCCAGCAGCTTGGGGGGAGATACGCAGTATTTT
NA,TRBJ2-5,TRBV15,TRBD2,CATSSPGLAGVETQYF,TGTGCCACCAGCAGCCCAGGACTAGCGGGGGTAGAGACCCAGTACTTC
NA,TRBJ2-3,TRBV27,NA,CASSSYTDTQYF,TGTGCCAGCAGTTCTTACACAGATACGCAGTATTTT
once,TRBJ1-6,TRBV10-3,NA,CAIRSDNNSPLHF,TGTGCCATCAGATCGGACAATAATTCACCCCTCCACTTT
few,TRBJ2-3,TRBV4-3,NA,CASSQDIASDTQYF,TGCGCCAGCAGCCAAGACATAGCGTCAGATACGCAGTATTTT